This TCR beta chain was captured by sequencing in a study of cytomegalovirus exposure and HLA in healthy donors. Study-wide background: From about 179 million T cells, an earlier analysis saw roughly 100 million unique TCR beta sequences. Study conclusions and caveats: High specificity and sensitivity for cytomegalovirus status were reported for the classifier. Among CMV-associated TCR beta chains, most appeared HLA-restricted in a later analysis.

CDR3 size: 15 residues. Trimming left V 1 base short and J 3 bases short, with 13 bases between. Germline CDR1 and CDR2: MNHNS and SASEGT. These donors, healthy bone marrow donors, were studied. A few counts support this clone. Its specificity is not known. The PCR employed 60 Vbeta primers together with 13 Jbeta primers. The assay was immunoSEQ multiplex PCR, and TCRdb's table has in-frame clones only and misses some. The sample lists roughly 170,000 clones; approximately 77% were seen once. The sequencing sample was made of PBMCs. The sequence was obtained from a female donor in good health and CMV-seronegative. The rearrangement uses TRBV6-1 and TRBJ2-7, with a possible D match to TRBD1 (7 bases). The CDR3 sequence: CASSEGGTEVYEQYF. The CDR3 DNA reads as TGTGCCAGCAGTGAAGGCGGGACAGAGGTCTACGAGCAGTACTTC.